The 4 T cell receptor beta chains listed next were all sequenced from one sample in a study of blood T cells in healthy people across ages. A sample-barcoded 5' primer and a J-beta primer mix were used in a second PCR of about 7 to 12 cycles. TCRdb processed the 5' RACE reads anew with MiXCR; each CDR3 protein has one entry. The sample contains hundreds of thousands of distinct CDR3 sequences, more than 50% of which appear only once. The sequencing input was blood. These receptors all stem from a middle-aged man in good health.

For the CDR3, the DNA is TGTGCCAGCAGCTTAATCTGGTCGGGCGGGATTGGAGAGACCCAGTACTTC. It encodes CASSLIWSGGIGETQYF. The V and J genes are TRBV7-2 and TRBJ2-5; D possibly corresponds to TRBD2 (6 bases). V lost 2 bases and J lost 4, with 20 bases in between. The germline CDR1 and CDR2 sequences are SGHTA and FQGNSA. The CDR3 is made up of 17 amino acids.

The chain recombines TRBV12-5 with TRBJ1-4; no clear D. There are 15 residues in the CDR3. V lost 2 bases, J lost 7 bases, and 14 bases lay in between. The germline CDR1 and CDR2 sequences are LGHNT and FRNRAP. CDR3 bases: TGTGCTAGTGGTTTGTTCCCCTCGGCTGGTGAAAAACTGTTTTTT. This sequence encodes CASGLFPSAGEKLFF.

The V and J genes are TRBV7-3 and TRBJ1-2; maybe TRBD1 (5 bases). Germline CDR1 and CDR2: SGHTA and FQGTGA. The CDR3 runs to 14 residues. V gave up 5 bases and J gave up 4 bases, with 14 bases separating them. CDR3 nucleotide sequence: TGTGCCAGCAGCCCTAGTGGGGGTGGCTATGGCTACACCTTC. Amino acid sequence: CASSPSGGGYGYTF.

There are a few counts of this clonotype. The rearrangement uses TRBV7-3 and TRBJ2-6, with D perhaps matching TRBD1 or TRBD2 (6 bases each). CDR3 size: 15 residues. Germline loops: CDR1 SGHTA, CDR2 FQGTGA. The ends were cut back, 6 bases at V and 3 bases at J, with 12 bases in the middle. The CDR3 loop reads CASSVGGNGANVLTF. CDR3 bases: TGTGCCAGCAGTGTCGGGGGCAATGGGGCCAACGTCCTGACTTTC.